One T cell receptor beta chain is described in this entry. This clonotype was counted many times. The antigen it binds to is not known. No base quality information exists; no much larger clone differs at one position. The CDR3, cysteine through phenylalanine, is 14 amino acids long. Only the CDR3 part of the read is kept: 42 bases, read in frame from the first base. V drops 3 bases and J drops 3 bases, leaving 9 bases in between. According to the germline V gene (reference sequence), CDR1 reads LGHDT and CDR2 reads YNNKEL. These data are taken from a study of type 1 regulatory T cells (dated by TCRdb to 2020 to 2022). For context, the study as a whole: The study characterized an in vitro protocol that generated a Tr1-enriched, alloantigen-specific CD4 T cell product named T-allo10. T-allo10 was under clinical evaluation in patients with hematological malignancies receiving allogeneic hematopoietic stem cell transplantation.

Sequencing used an Illumina MiSeq. TCRdb's own reprocessing of the public reads used fastp at Q25 and MiXCR and kept productive beta chains. Every distinct CDR3 protein forms one entry, paired with its most common genes and DNA. This sample lists 13,000 to 15,000 distinct CDR3 sequences; roughly 15% were detected once. The top ten constitute less than 20% of the sample. The TCR comes from a human donor in good health. This receptor chain uses TRBV3-1 and TRBJ1-3; TRBD1 is possibly the D segment (5 matching bases). Sequenced: cultured T cells, either the whole culture or a sorted T cell fraction (not recorded which). The nucleotide sequence reads as follows: TGTGCCAGCAGCCAGGGGGACCGTGGAAACACCATATATTTT. Its protein is CASSQGDRGNTIYF.